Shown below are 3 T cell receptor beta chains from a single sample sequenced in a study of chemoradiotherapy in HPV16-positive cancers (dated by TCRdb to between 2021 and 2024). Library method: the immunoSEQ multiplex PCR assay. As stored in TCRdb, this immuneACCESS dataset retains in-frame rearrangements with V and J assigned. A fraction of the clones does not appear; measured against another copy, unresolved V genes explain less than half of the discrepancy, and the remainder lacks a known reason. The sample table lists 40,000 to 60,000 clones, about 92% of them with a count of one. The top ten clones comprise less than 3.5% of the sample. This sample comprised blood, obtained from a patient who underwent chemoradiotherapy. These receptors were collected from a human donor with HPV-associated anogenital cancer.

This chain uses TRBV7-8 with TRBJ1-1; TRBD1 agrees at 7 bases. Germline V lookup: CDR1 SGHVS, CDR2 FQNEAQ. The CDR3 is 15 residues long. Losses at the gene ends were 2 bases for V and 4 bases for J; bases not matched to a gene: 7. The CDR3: CASSLRKGASTEAFF. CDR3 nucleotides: TGTGCCAGCAGCTTACGGAAGGGGGCGAGCACTGAAGCTTTCTTT.

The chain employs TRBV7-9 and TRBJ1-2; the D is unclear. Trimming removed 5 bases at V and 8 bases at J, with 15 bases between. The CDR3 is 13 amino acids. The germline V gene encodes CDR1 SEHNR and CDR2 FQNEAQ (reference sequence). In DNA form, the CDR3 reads TGTGCCAGCAGCATCCGACCTCAAGAGGGCTACACCTTC. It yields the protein CASSIRPQEGYTF. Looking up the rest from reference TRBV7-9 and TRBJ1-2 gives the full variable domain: DTGVSQNPRHKITKRGQNVTFRCDPISEHNRLYWYRQTLGQGPEFLTYFQNEAQLEKSRLLSDRFSAERPKGSFSTLEIQRTEQGDSAMYLCASSIRPQEGYTFGSGTRLTVV.

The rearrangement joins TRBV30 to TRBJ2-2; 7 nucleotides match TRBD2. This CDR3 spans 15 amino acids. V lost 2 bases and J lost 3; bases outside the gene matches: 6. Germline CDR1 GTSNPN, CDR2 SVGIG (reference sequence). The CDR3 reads CAWSTSAGYTGELFF. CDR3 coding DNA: TGTGCCTGGAGTACCTCAGCGGGATACACCGGGGAGCTGTTTTTT.